The 2 T cell receptor beta chains given below trace back to one sample, sequenced in a study of blood T cell repertoires in COVID-19. Produced via immunoSEQ multiplex PCR; TCRdb's table is partial and in-frame only. The table lists some 460,000 clones, approximately 90% of them singletons. Material for sequencing was PBMCs or T cells enriched from blood (not recorded which). These receptors were collected from a woman aged 18-29 years with acute COVID-19.

This chain links TRBV7-9 with TRBJ1-4, with TRBD1 matching 7 bases. J gave up 7 bases and V 2 bases, and 13 bases lay outside the gene matches. The CDR3 is 17 residues long. Germline loops: CDR1 SEHNR, CDR2 FQNEAQ (reference sequence). For the CDR3, the DNA is TGTGCCAGCAGCTTAAATTACAGGGGACAGATTTCTGAAAAACTGTTTTTT. This sequence encodes CASSLNYRGQISEKLFF. Looking up the rest from reference TRBV7-9 and TRBJ1-4 gives the full variable domain: DTGVSQNPRHKITKRGQNVTFRCDPISEHNRLYWYRQTLGQGPEFLTYFQNEAQLEKSRLLSDRFSAERPKGSFSTLEIQRTEQGDSAMYLCASSLNYRGQISEKLFFGSGTQLSVL.

J is TRBJ2-7 and V is TRBV19, with D tentatively TRBD1 (6 bases). V was cut by 1 base and J by 1 base, with 11 bases left in between. This CDR3 comprises 15 residues. CDR1 and CDR2 (germline): LNHDA, SQIVND (reference sequence). The CDR3 region is CASSIGQGLSYEQYF. The CDR3 region has the DNA TGTGCCAGTAGTATAGGGCAGGGGTTATCCTACGAGCAGTACTTC.